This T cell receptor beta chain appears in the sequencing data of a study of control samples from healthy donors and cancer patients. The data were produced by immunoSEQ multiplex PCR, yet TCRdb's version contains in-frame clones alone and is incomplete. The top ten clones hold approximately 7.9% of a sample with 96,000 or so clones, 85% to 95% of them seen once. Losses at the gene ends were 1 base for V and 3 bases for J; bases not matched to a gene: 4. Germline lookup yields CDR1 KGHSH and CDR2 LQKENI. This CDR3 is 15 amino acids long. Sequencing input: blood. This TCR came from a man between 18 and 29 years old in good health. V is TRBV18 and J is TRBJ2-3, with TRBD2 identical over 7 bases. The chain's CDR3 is CASSPRDGGTDTQYF. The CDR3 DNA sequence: TGTGCCAGCTCACCACGGGACGGGGGGACAGATACGCAGTATTTT. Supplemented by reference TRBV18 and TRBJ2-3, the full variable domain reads NAGVMQNPRHLVRRRGQEARLRCSPMKGHSHVYWYRQLPEEGLKFMVYLQKENIIDESGMPKERFSAEFPKEGPSILRIQQVVRGDSAAYFCASSPRDGGTDTQYFGPGTRLTVL.